The entry that follows covers one T cell receptor (beta chain) sequence. The data were produced by immunoSEQ multiplex PCR, yet TCRdb's version contains in-frame clones alone and is incomplete. The repertoire has about 350,000 clones, 80% to 90% of them found once; the top ten carry approximately 5%. The data were taken from a study of Ad26.COV2.S vaccination and SARS-CoV-2 variants. As for treatment: over 15 received Ad26.COV2.S at low or high dose, single or two shots; 5 received placebo; per-sample allocation not given. Samples were taken on day 63 after the first vaccine or placebo injection. The V end was cut by 1 base, the J end by 13 bases, with 22 bases between. The CDR3 has 16 amino acids. Germline values: CDR1 MGHRA, CDR2 YSYEKL.

Sequencing was performed on peripheral blood, taken in a trial of Ad26.COV2.S vaccine versus placebo. This chain uses TRBV4-1 with TRBJ1-4; a possible D gene is TRBD1 (6 bases). This receptor was identified in a person aged 18 to 65 who received the Ad26.COV2.S COVID-19 vaccine or a placebo. In DNA form, the CDR3 reads TGCGCCAGCAGCCAAGGACGGGAGACAGGTTGGTTTGGACTGTTTTTT. Protein product: CASSQGRETGWFGLFF.